Listed below are T cell receptor beta chains from one sample, sequenced in a study of blood T cell repertoires in COVID-19. Profiling relied on immunoSEQ multiplex PCR, and the TCRdb table lists in-frame clones only, not all of them. This table has 260,000 or so clones, 65% to 85% appearing once. Sequenced input: peripheral blood. The receptors stem from a man of 80 years or more with acute or convalescent COVID-19. The conserved cysteine and the conserved F or W are not part of the CDR3 here. D genes are given only for firm matches. Expanded clones are given a class, and other clones once, few, many or no size at all.

v_gene	j_gene	d_gene	abundance	CDR3aa
TRBV11-2	TRBJ2-7	-	-	ASSSPTRSGEQY
TRBV21-1	TRBJ1-2	-	-	ASAQPRVRDGYT
TRBV24-1	TRBJ2-7	TRBD1	few	ATSGTGAVDEQY
TRBV27	TRBJ1-5	-	-	ASSFDYSNQPQH
TRBV19	TRBJ2-1	-	-	ASSIESSYNEQF
TRBV24-1	TRBJ2-3	TRBD1	-	ATSDMGQGQDTQY
TRBV9	TRBJ2-7	TRBD1	-	ASSPSGQGAYEQY
TRBV18	TRBJ1-1	TRBD1	-	ASSPTGLGTEAF
TRBV7-2	TRBJ2-7	-	-	ATKPRGIYEQY
TRBV3-1/TRBV3-2	TRBJ1-4	TRBD1	-	ASSLPARQGNEKLF
TRBV19	TRBJ2-7	-	-	ASSTGQSRYEQY
TRBV28	TRBJ1-4	-	-	ASSGFPGGEKLF
TRBV5-1	TRBJ2-7	-	once	ASSFGGRDYEQY
TRBV6-5	TRBJ1-2	TRBD1	-	ASSYSSGGPNYGYT
TRBV27	TRBJ2-1	-	once	ASSAGFHEQF
TRBV5-4	TRBJ1-2	-	-	ASSLEQGVYGYT
TRBV6-1	TRBJ2-7	TRBD1	-	ASSEFGQGIYEQY
TRBV18	TRBJ1-1	-	-	ASSPMEDTEAF
TRBV18	TRBJ1-1	TRBD1	-	ASSPGQINTEAF
TRBV15	TRBJ1-2	-	-	ATSRGGLQGGGYT
TRBV9	TRBJ1-1	TRBD1	-	ASSVGTGPREAF
TRBV5-1	TRBJ2-3	-	-	ASSLVPSGARSTDTQY
TRBV5-1	TRBJ1-1	-	-	ASNEGLPNTEAF
TRBV11-2	TRBJ2-3	TRBD1	-	ASSLRSSGTGRYTDTQY
TRBV5-1	TRBJ2-5	-	-	ASSPWSAEETQY
TRBV24-1	TRBJ1-3	TRBD1	-	ATSDFWDRVLFSGNTIY
TRBV5-5	TRBJ2-7	TRBD1	-	ASSFSGTGDYEQY
TRBV3-1/TRBV3-2	TRBJ1-1	-	few	ASSQGGTGAF
TRBV2	TRBJ2-1	-	-	ASSRYNEQF
TRBV10-1	TRBJ2-5	-	-	ASSDSRDFPRETQY
TRBV7-6	TRBJ1-4	-	-	ASSLGGQKGVKTNEKLF
TRBV6-1	TRBJ2-2	-	-	ASSERSRATGELF
TRBV28	TRBJ2-5	-	-	ASGSVGLQETQY
TRBV6-5	TRBJ1-6	-	-	ASRRQNYNSPLH
TRBV2	TRBJ2-4	TRBD1	-	ASSGQGAAKNIQY
TRBV2	TRBJ2-5	TRBD2	-	ASSTTSGNQETQY
TRBV5-8	TRBJ2-3	TRBD2	-	ASGPVGGRMTDTQY
TRBV9	TRBJ2-2	TRBD2	-	ASREAGGSANTGELF
TRBV28	TRBJ2-5	-	-	ASRAGSGGTQY
TRBV7-6	TRBJ1-4	TRBD1	-	ASSFEPGQVDEKLF